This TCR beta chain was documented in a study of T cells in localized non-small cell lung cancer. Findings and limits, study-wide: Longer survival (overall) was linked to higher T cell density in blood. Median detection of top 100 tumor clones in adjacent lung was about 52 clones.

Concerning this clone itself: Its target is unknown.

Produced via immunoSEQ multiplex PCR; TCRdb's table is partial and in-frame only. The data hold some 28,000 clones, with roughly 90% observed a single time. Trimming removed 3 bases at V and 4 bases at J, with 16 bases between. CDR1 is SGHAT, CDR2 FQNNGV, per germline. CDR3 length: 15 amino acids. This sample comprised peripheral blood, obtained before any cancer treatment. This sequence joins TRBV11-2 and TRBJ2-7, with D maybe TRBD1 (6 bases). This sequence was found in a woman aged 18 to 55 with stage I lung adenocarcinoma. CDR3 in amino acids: CASSFTPGTSYEQYF. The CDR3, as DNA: TGTGCCAGCAGCTTTACACCCGGGACATCATACGAGCAGTACTTC.